Reported below is one T cell receptor (beta chain). The CDR3 length is 14 residues. Germline CDR1 reads MNHEY; CDR2 reads SVGAGI. The V and J ends lost 5 bases and 0 bases respectively, with 9 bases between them. The sample belongs to a study of blood T cell repertoires in COVID-19. The data were produced by immunoSEQ multiplex PCR, yet TCRdb's version contains in-frame clones alone and is incomplete. This sample carries 130,000 or so clones, approximately 87% of them seen once, and the ten largest clones take more than 2%. This TCR derives from a man aged 65 to 85 with active COVID-19. The sample was peripheral blood. The rearrangement uses TRBV6-5 and TRBJ2-3; no reliable D call. The CDR3 loop is CASSPRMSTDTQYF. CDR3 bases: TGTGCCAGCAGTCCGCGGATGAGCACAGATACGCAGTATTTT.